These 14 T cell receptor beta chains were sequenced from one sample in a study of identifying expanded T cells in peripheral blood. Assay used: immunoSEQ multiplex PCR; TCRdb lists only in-frame clones, some missing. This table holds about 97,000 clones, 70% to 90% found once. Sequencing used blood. The origin of the receptors is a person aged 18-70 years in good health.

The genes are TRBV5-4 and TRBJ2-4, with D perhaps TRBD1 or TRBD2 (6 bases each). This CDR3 contains 16 residues. Per germline, CDR1 SGHNT and CDR2 YYREEE (reference sequence). Trimming cost V 4 bases and J 6 bases, with 20 bases left between them. The CDR3 DNA sequence: TGTGCCAGCAGCGGTTTTTCTGGAGGGGGAATAAACATTCAGTACTTC. As protein: CASSGFSGGGINIQYF.

The CDR3 DNA reads TGTGCCAGCAGCCAAGAGAGGGTCGGCTCCTACGAGCAGTACTTC. Protein sequence: CASSQERVGSYEQYF. The chain recombines TRBV4-2 with TRBJ2-7; D is possibly TRBD2 (5 bases). V lost 0 bases, J lost 0 bases, and 9 bases lay in between. The germline gives CDR1 LGHNA, CDR2 YNFKEQ. The CDR3 is 15 amino acids.

V and J are TRBV27 and TRBJ2-6, with TRBD1 identical over 10 bases. Germline lookup yields CDR1 MNHEY and CDR2 SMNVEV (reference sequence). With V trimmed by 9 bases and J by 0 bases, 8 bases remained unmatched. The CDR3 has 17 amino acids. The CDR3 protein is CASTGTGAFSGANVLTF. As DNA, the CDR3 is TGTGCCAGTACCGGGACAGGGGCGTTCTCTGGGGCCAACGTCCTGACTTTC.

In its sample, this clone was seen once. This chain joins TRBV5-6 and TRBJ2-7; tentative D call: TRBD2 (6 bases). CDR1 is SGHDT and CDR2 is YYEEEE in the germline V gene. Between the trimmed V and J ends, which lost 0 bases and 11 bases, there was a span of 9 bases. The CDR3 spans 11 residues. The CDR3 sequence: CASSLGGVKYF. The CDR3 region has the DNA TGTGCCAGCAGCTTGGGCGGGGTTAAGTACTTC.

This chain connects TRBV7-8 to TRBJ2-7, with 7 bases aligning to TRBD1. CDR3 length: 16 residues. The J segment lost 1 base and the V segment lost 1 base, leaving 7 bases of the junction unmatched. The germline gives CDR1 SGHVS, CDR2 FQNEAQ. In nucleotides, the CDR3 is TGTGCCAGCAGCTTAGTAGGCAGGGGGATTTCCTACGAGCAGTACTTC. Amino acids: CASSLVGRGISYEQYF.

The chain joins TRBV2 to TRBJ2-5; no definite D call. V was shortened by 3 bases and J by 0 bases, with 2 bases between the two germline ends. The CDR3 spans 12 residues. Looked up from germline, CDR1 is SNHLY and CDR2 is FYNNEI. The CDR3 DNA follows: TGTGCCAGCAGTGACAACCAAGAGACCCAGTACTTC. Its translation: CASSDNQETQYF.

This chain joins TRBV7-8 and TRBJ1-2; D remains ambiguous. V was clipped by 1 base and J by 3 bases, with 12 bases between them. This CDR3 has 15 residues. CDR1 and CDR2 (germline): SGHVS, FQNEAQ. As DNA, the CDR3 is TGTGCCAGCAGCTTAGGGAGGGCGAGCGACTATGGCTACACCTTC. It is translated as CASSLGRASDYGYTF.

V gene TRBV6-6 combines with J gene TRBJ2-7, with a weak D call TRBD1 (6 bases). With 6 bases removed from V and 0 bases from J, the gap between germline ends came to 12 bases. The CDR3 is made up of 14 amino acids. Germline CDR1 MNHNY, CDR2 SVGAGI (reference sequence). The CDR3 coding sequence is TGTGCCAGCAGCCCCGACAGGACCTCCTACGAGCAGTACTTC. As protein: CASSPDRTSYEQYF.

V usage is TRBV7-9 and J usage is TRBJ1-2, with D unclear. The CDR3 consists of 12 residues. CDR1 SEHNR and CDR2 FQNEAQ come from the germline V gene (reference sequence). Between the trimmed V and J ends, which lost 1 base and 14 bases, there was a span of 14 bases. The CDR3 nucleotides are TGTGCCAGCAGCTTAGATAATAGGGCAGAAACCTTC. Translation: CASSLDNRAETF.

The V gene is TRBV5-1, the J gene TRBJ2-7, with D perhaps assigned TRBD1 or TRBD2 (5 bases each). Germline-derived CDR1 and CDR2 are SGHRS and YFSETQ. V was pared by 1 base and J by 3 bases, with 17 bases between. There are 16 residues in the CDR3. The CDR3 is CASSLWVGRESYEQYF. CDR3 DNA sequence: TGCGCCAGCAGCTTGTGGGTGGGCAGGGAGAGCTACGAGCAGTACTTC.

The J gene is TRBJ1-4, the V gene TRBV4-2; D is uncertain. In germline, CDR1 is LGHNA, CDR2 YNFKEQ. The V end lost 5 bases, the J end lost 5 bases, and 9 bases lay between the germline ends. The CDR3 is 13 residues long. The CDR3 reads CASSSHRNEKLFF. The CDR3 nucleotides are TGTGCCAGCAGCTCTCATAGGAATGAAAAACTGTTTTTT.

The table lists this clone with a count of one. The chain links TRBV18 to TRBJ1-5; no firm D call. V lost 3 bases and J lost 3, with 12 bases in between. CDR1 KGHSH and CDR2 LQKENI come from the germline V gene. There are 15 residues in the CDR3. The CDR3 nucleotides read TGTGCCAGCTCACCGGCCGCCGGCGACAATCAGCCCCAGCATTTT. Its translation is CASSPAAGDNQPQHF.

This clone was seen at least ten times. Other nucleotide sequences from this sample produce the same CDR3. This CDR3 is CASSDEGQGLYEQYF. In DNA form, the CDR3 reads TGTGCCAGCAGTGATGAAGGACAGGGTCTCTACGAGCAGTACTTC. The chain uses TRBV2 and TRBJ2-7; 8 nucleotides agree with TRBD1. Looked up from germline, CDR1 is SNHLY and CDR2 is FYNNEI. Germline trimming cut 3 bases from V and 3 bases from J; bases unmatched to any gene: 7. This CDR3 region has 15 residues.

The V and J genes are TRBV11-2 and TRBJ2-3; unclear D gene. The CDR3 consists of 15 residues. CDR1 and CDR2 (germline): SGHAT, FQNNGV. V lost 10 bases and J 2 bases, leaving 19 bases between the germline ends. CDR3 sequence reads: CATALSGQLTDTQYF. The DNA of the CDR3 is TGTGCCACCGCACTTAGTGGGCAGCTCACAGATACGCAGTATTTT.